These 20 T cell receptor beta chains were all obtained from the same sample, sequenced in a study of early T cells in non-severe SARS-CoV-2 infection. TCRdb recomputed calls from the 5' RACE reads with MiXCR, one row per CDR3 protein. The sample contains around 53,000 distinct CDR3 sequences, around 7.7% of which appear only once. Sequences were obtained from whole blood. The source of these receptors is an adult who was a healthcare worker with PCR-confirmed SARS-CoV-2 infection or an uninfected control (not recorded which).

J is TRBJ1-5 and V is TRBV7-6, with a possible D match to TRBD1 (5 bases). This CDR3 spans 14 amino acids. Germline CDR1 SGHVS, CDR2 FNYEAQ. V dropped 1 base and J dropped 2 bases, with 6 bases sitting between them. The CDR3 DNA is TGTGCCAGCAGCTTAGTACAGGGCAATCAGCCCCAGCATTTT. Its translation is CASSLVQGNQPQHF.

The V and J genes are TRBV12-3 or TRBV12-4 and TRBJ2-7; tentatively, D is TRBD1 (6 bases). V gave up 6 bases and J gave up 2 bases, with 14 bases separating them. The CDR3 runs 14 residues. In DNA form, the CDR3 reads TGTGCCAGCAGCCCTACCCGGGACACCTACGAGCAGTACTTC. It is translated as CASSPTRDTYEQYF.

This rearrangement joins TRBV11-1 to TRBJ2-1; no reliable D call. This CDR3 has 12 amino acids. Trimming stripped 3 bases from V and 9 bases from J, with 9 bases between. CDR1 is SGHAT and CDR2 is FQDESV in the germline V gene (reference sequence). CDR3 bases: TGTGCCAGCAGCTTGGACGTTTCTGAGCAGTTCTTC. It specifies CASSLDVSEQFF.

The chain carries TRBV12-3 or TRBV12-4 and TRBJ1-1; D is uncertain. The V gene lost 7 bases and the J gene lost 3 bases, with 12 bases spanning the gap. The CDR3 totals 13 residues. The CDR3 loop reads CASKLWGYTEAFF. The CDR3 region has the DNA TGTGCCAGCAAATTATGGGGTTACACTGAAGCTTTCTTT.

This clonotype was seen a handful of times. The CDR3 region is CASSYRGNTEAFF. DNA of the CDR3: TGTGCCAGCAGTTACCGGGGGAACACTGAAGCTTTCTTT. J is TRBJ1-1 and V is TRBV6-2 or TRBV6-3; no definite D call. V gave up 2 bases and J gave up 1 base, with 5 bases separating them. The CDR3 sequence is 13 residues long. Per germline, CDR1 MNHEY and CDR2 SVGEGT.

There are a few counts of this clonotype. The J gene is TRBJ1-6, the V gene TRBV5-5; 8 bases align to TRBD1. CDR1 is SGHKS and CDR2 is YYEKEE in the germline V gene (reference sequence). The CDR3 is made up of 15 amino acids. With V trimmed by 3 bases and J by 10 bases, 9 bases remained unmatched. The CDR3: CASSSRTGWESPLHF. The CDR3 DNA sequence: TGTGCCAGCAGCTCCCGGACAGGGTGGGAGTCACCCCTCCACTTT.

In its sample, this clonotype was seen many times. The CDR3 DNA sequence: TGTGCCAGCAGCTTGGCCCCGACAGCGCCGGTTAATTCACCCCTCCACTTT. It is translated as CASSLAPTAPVNSPLHF. V and J are TRBV5-5 and TRBJ1-6; the D gene is possibly TRBD1 (5 bases). V lost 0 bases and J 6 bases, leaving 16 bases between the germline ends. The CDR3 runs to 17 residues. The germline V gene has CDR1 SGHKS and CDR2 YYEKEE (reference sequence).

J is TRBJ2-1 and V is TRBV7-9; D not certain. This CDR3 is built from 13 residues. The germline V and J ends were trimmed by 3 bases and 7 bases, with 10 bases remaining between them. The V gene's germline CDR1 is SEHNR and CDR2 FQNEAQ (reference sequence). The CDR3 spells CASSLDGPNEQFF. CDR3 bases: TGTGCCAGCAGCTTGGACGGCCCGAATGAGCAGTTCTTC.

This clonotype showed up many times. The chain is built from TRBV6-6 and TRBJ2-3, with D unresolved. The CDR3 spans 16 residues. CDR1 is MNHNY and CDR2 is SVGAGI in the germline V gene (reference sequence). The germline V and J ends were trimmed by 0 bases and 3 bases, with 13 bases remaining between them. The CDR3 nucleotides read TGTGCCAGCAGTTACTCCGAGCGAAGTTGGACAGATACGCAGTATTTT. It codes for CASSYSERSWTDTQYF.

This clonotype has a count of ten or more. The chain recombines TRBV4-3 with TRBJ1-1; D is unresolved. V dropped 2 bases and J dropped 6 bases, with 10 bases sitting between them. Germline CDR1 LGHNA, CDR2 YSLEER. CDR3 length: 13 amino acids. CDR3 DNA sequence: TGCGCCAGCAGCCAATTCTCGGCCGCTGAAGCTTTCTTT. It specifies CASSQFSAAEAFF.

This clonotype was detected ten times or more. The chain recombines TRBV6-6 with TRBJ1-1; unclear D gene. The germline gives CDR1 MNHNY, CDR2 SVGAGI (reference sequence). V shed 2 bases and J shed 6 bases, with 7 bases lying between them. This CDR3 region has 12 residues. CDR3 sequence reads: CASSYAESEAFF. The DNA of the CDR3 is TGTGCCAGCAGTTACGCGGAATCTGAAGCTTTCTTT.

This clonotype was seen at least ten times. This chain links TRBV9 with TRBJ1-6, with 7 bases aligning to TRBD1. The CDR3 is 15 amino acids. The trim removed 4 bases at V and 7 bases at J, leaving 8 bases unmatched. Germline V lookup: CDR1 SGDLS, CDR2 YYNGEE. As DNA, the CDR3 is TGTGCCAGCAGCCCCCGACAGGGACCAAATTCACCCCTCCACTTT. Translation: CASSPRQGPNSPLHF.

This clonotype was seen at least ten times. The V and J genes are TRBV6-2 or TRBV6-3 and TRBJ1-1; D is ambiguous. The CDR3 contains 12 residues. Trimming left V 2 bases short and J 12 bases short, with 13 bases between. Germline CDR1 and CDR2: MNHEY and SVGEGT. The DNA of the CDR3 is TGTGCCAGCAGTTACAGGGCCCGGCTTCCTTTCTTT. This sequence encodes CASSYRARLPFF.

In this sample, this clonotype turned up a few times. The V gene is TRBV13, the J gene TRBJ2-1; 8 bases map to TRBD2. Germline V CDR1 and CDR2: PRHDT, FYEKMQ (reference sequence). With 4 bases clipped from V and 1 base from J, the junction kept 15 bases outside the gene matches. This CDR3 has 19 residues. CDR3 protein: CASSSELPGSGASYNEQFF. The CDR3 DNA reads TGTGCCAGCAGCTCCGAATTACCTGGTAGCGGGGCTTCCTACAATGAGCAGTTCTTC.

The chain is built from TRBV27 and TRBJ1-1; D remains ambiguous. Per germline, CDR1 MNHEY and CDR2 SMNVEV (reference sequence). The CDR3 totals 13 residues. Between the trimmed V and J ends, which lost 5 bases and 3 bases, there was a span of 10 bases. For the CDR3, the DNA is TGTGCCAGCAGTCTTTCTGTTCACACTGAAGCTTTCTTT. Protein: CASSLSVHTEAFF.

The chain links TRBV9 to TRBJ1-1; maybe TRBD1 (6 bases). The CDR3 runs to 13 residues. Germline V lookup: CDR1 SGDLS, CDR2 YYNGEE. The germline V and J ends were trimmed by 0 bases and 5 bases, with 8 bases remaining between them. The CDR3 DNA reads as TGTGCCAGCAGCGTAGGGACAGCGACTGAAGCTTTCTTT. It translates to CASSVGTATEAFF.

This clonotype showed up many times. The J gene is TRBJ1-2, the V gene TRBV27, with TRBD1 as a possible D gene (6 bases). V was shortened by 4 bases and J by 10 bases, with 13 bases between the two germline ends. Germline CDR1 MNHEY, CDR2 SMNVEV (reference sequence). The CDR3 has 12 residues. As DNA, the CDR3 is TGTGCCAGCAGTTCCCCAGGGGAGTTCTACACCTTC. It specifies CASSSPGEFYTF.

This clonotype appeared many times. This chain uses TRBV20-1 with TRBJ2-7; D might be TRBD1 (5 bases). The CDR3 totals 15 residues. Germline V CDR1 and CDR2: DFQATT, SNEGSKA (reference sequence). Trimming left V 0 bases short and J 5 bases short, with 17 bases between. CDR3 sequence (DNA): TGCAGTGCTAGAGATCCGACAGCCACTAATGACGAGCAGTACTTC. The encoded protein is CSARDPTATNDEQYF.

This clonotype was picked up a small number of times. The J gene is TRBJ1-1, the V gene TRBV30, with D possibly TRBD1 on 5 matching bases. The CDR3 totals 10 residues. V was trimmed by 7 bases and J by 4 bases, leaving 7 bases between them. Per the germline V gene, CDR1 is GTSNPN and CDR2 is SVGIG (reference sequence). The CDR3 nucleotides are TGTGCCTTCAGGGTCACTGAAGCTTTCTTT. Protein sequence: CAFRVTEAFF.

This clonotype was seen more than once but under ten times. V and J are TRBV27 and TRBJ1-4; TRBD1 matches 8 bases. J gave up 4 bases and V 5 bases, and 6 bases lay outside the gene matches. CDR1 and CDR2 from the germline V gene are MNHEY and SMNVEV (reference sequence). The CDR3 length is 15 residues. The CDR3 nucleotides are TGTGCCAGCAGTCATTGGACAGGGAATAATGAAAAACTGTTTTTT. This codes for CASSHWTGNNEKLFF.